The clone carrying this T cell receptor (beta chain) has just a few counts. What it recognizes is unknown. TCRdb passed the multiplex PCR reads through MiXCR, listing each CDR3 protein once. The data hold roughly 130,000 distinct CDR3 sequences, with 30% to 35% observed a single time. Breast cancer patients provided tissue from their axillary draining lymph nodes. The data are from a study of breast tumors, draining lymph nodes, adjacent tissues. Study findings and constraints: Tumor repertoires ranked between lymph nodes and nontumor tissue in diversity, with V and J gene preferences.

This TCR derives from a female donor with breast cancer. Some clones in this sample may be carry-over from other donors' samples. Sequenced sample: axillary lymph node tissue.

CDR3 sequence reads: CASNPTPPGPAYEQYV. The CDR3 nucleotides are TGTGCCAGCAATCCAACGCCCCCAGGGCCCGCCTACGAGCAGTACGTC. The chain joins TRBV6-2 or TRBV6-3 to TRBJ2-7; TRBD1 is a possible D gene (5 bases). V was trimmed by 7 bases and J by 2 bases, leaving 21 bases between them. The CDR3 loop spans 16 amino acids. Germline CDR1 and CDR2: MNHEY and SVGEGT.